At least ten counts were recorded for the clone carrying this T cell receptor (beta chain). Antigen unknown. This sample is drawn from a study of blood T cells in healthy people across ages. Across the whole study: Using template switching, researchers captured about one barcoded beta molecule for each two T cells. Whole-study findings and limits: Roughly linear declines in TCR beta diversity per million T cells occurred with age. Unknown donor CMV status possibly confounded expanded clonotype changes.

Sample-barcoded 5' priming and a J-beta primer mix drove a second PCR of about 6 to 12 cycles. TCRdb recomputed calls from the 5' RACE reads with MiXCR, one row per CDR3 protein. This repertoire shows hundreds of thousands of distinct CDR3 sequences, 45% to 65% found once; its top ten account for over 40%. The sequence came from a man in his 60s in good health. The sample consisted of blood.

CDR3 bases: TGTGCCAGCAGTCGAAGGGGCAGACCTTATGAGCAGTACTTC. Protein sequence: CASSRRGRPYEQYF. The chain has TRBV28 and TRBJ2-7, with a possible D match to TRBD1 (5 bases). This CDR3 is 14 amino acids long. The germline CDR1 and CDR2 sequences are MDHEN and SYDVKM. The germline V and J ends were trimmed by 5 bases and 7 bases, with 18 bases remaining between them.